This TCR beta chain was captured by sequencing in a study of T cells in Graves' hyperthyroidism and ophthalmopathy. The sample holds many counts of this clonotype. The antigen remains undetermined. General study results and limits: In the blood, most expanded thyroid clonotypes above 0.001 appeared as well. The model predicted ophthalmopathy a median 6.5 months before onset.

The CDR3 sequence is 14 residues long. The V gene's germline CDR1 is LNHDA and CDR2 SQIVND (reference sequence). Trimming took 6 bases from V and 2 from J, leaving 13 bases between them. Ophthalmopathy cases met thresholds of Clinical Activity Score at least 3, NOSPECS grade at least 4 and duration under 3 months. PBMCs were collected from an approximately 10 ml volume of fresh peripheral blood. There were TCR beta CDR3 regions amplified from RNA transcripts. A set of HTBI primers served as the primers for a first-round RT-PCR of the TCR CDR3. TCRdb re-called the multiplex PCR reads with MiXCR, one entry per CDR3 protein. Among 350,000 or so distinct CDR3 sequences listed, around 18% were seen once.

The sequencing sample was made of blood. The TCR was taken from a woman in her thirties or forties with Graves' ophthalmopathy. The gene calls are TRBV19 and TRBJ2-5; D assignment may be TRBD1 or TRBD2 (5 bases each). The CDR3 DNA reads as TGTGCCAGTAGGGGACCGAACTTTCAAGAGACCCAGTACTTC. It encodes CASRGPNFQETQYF. The variable domain in full, with the rest retrieved from reference TRBV19 and TRBJ2-5, is DGGITQSPKYLFRKEGQNVTLSCEQNLNHDAMYWYRQDPGQGLRLIYYSQIVNDFQKGDIAEGYSVSREKKESFPLTVTSAQKNPTAFYLCASRGPNFQETQYFGPGTRLLVL.